This entry lists 22 T cell receptor beta chains sequenced from one sample in a study of T-cell reconstitution after alpha-beta-depleted transplantation in children. The authors prepared the TCRbeta library with unique molecular identifiers. TCRdb analysed the PCR reads with MiXCR anew, one entry per CDR3 protein. The data contain around 530,000 distinct CDR3 sequences, 32% of them singletons. Sequencing used PBMCs from the stem cell graft donor, obtained from the stem cell graft. These receptors all stem from a human donor who donated a stem cell graft to a child with aplastic anemia.

The V gene is TRBV3-1, the J gene TRBJ2-1, with 8 bases identical to TRBD1. CDR1 LGHDT and CDR2 YNNKEL come from the germline V gene (reference sequence). V trimming: 1 base; J trimming: 5 bases; junction bases outside the gene matches: 7. The CDR3 covers 16 residues. CDR3 DNA: TGTGCCAGCAGCCAAGGTGACAGGGGCCCCCACAATGAGCAGTTCTTC. It is translated as CASSQGDRGPHNEQFF.

This clonotype has more than one count but fewer than ten. J is TRBJ2-1 and V is TRBV9; perhaps TRBD2 as D (6 bases). V lost 3 bases and J lost 3, with 13 bases in between. The CDR3 extends over 15 amino acids. Germline V gene sequence: CDR1 SGDLS, CDR2 YYNGEE. The CDR3 bases are TGTGCCAGCAGCGACGCCGCGGACTACTACAATGAGCAGTTCTTC. Translation: CASSDAADYYNEQFF.

V and J are TRBV29-1 and TRBJ2-2, with a weak D call TRBD2 (5 bases). Between the trimmed V and J ends, which lost 4 bases and 1 base, there was a span of 7 bases. CDR1 SQVTM and CDR2 ANQGSEA come from the germline V gene. The CDR3 covers 13 residues. The CDR3 sequence: CSVVGRNTGELFF. CDR3 in DNA: TGCAGCGTTGTTGGGAGGAACACCGGGGAGCTGTTTTTT.

This clonotype came up many times. This chain uses TRBV7-8 with TRBJ2-1, with 8 bases matching TRBD1. The CDR3 totals 14 residues. The germline CDR1 and CDR2 sequences are SGHVS and FQNEAQ. The V and J ends lost 5 bases and 8 bases, in that order; junction bases with no gene match: 8. This chain's CDR3 is CASSAVTGVHEQFF. The CDR3 DNA reads TGTGCCAGCAGCGCGGTGACAGGGGTCCATGAGCAGTTCTTC. The entire variable domain, with the rest obtained from reference TRBV7-8 and TRBJ2-1, is as follows: GAGVSQSPRYKVAKRGQDVALRCDPISGHVSLFWYQQALGQGPEFLTYFQNEAQLDKSGLPSDRFFAERPEGSVSTLKIQRTQQEDSAVYLCASSAVTGVHEQFFGPGTRLTVL.

A few counts support this clonotype. This chain joins TRBV6-2 or TRBV6-3 and TRBJ2-2; possibly TRBD2 for D (6 bases). V shed 5 bases and J shed 5 bases, with 15 bases lying between them. Per the germline V gene, CDR1 is MNHEY and CDR2 is SVGEGT. CDR3 size: 15 residues. CDR3 in amino acids: CASSRGSTRTGELFF. The DNA for the CDR3 is TGTGCCAGCAGTCGGGGGTCCACGAGGACCGGGGAGCTGTTTTTT.

This clonotype came up a few times. The V gene is TRBV6-5, the J gene TRBJ1-4; TRBD1 might be the D (5 bases). CDR3 length: 15 residues. The V end was cut by 0 bases, the J end by 2 bases, with 7 bases between. Germline V gene sequence: CDR1 MNHEY, CDR2 SVGAGI. The CDR3 protein is CASSYSKGTNEKLFF. The CDR3 nucleotides read TGTGCCAGCAGTTACTCGAAGGGGACTAATGAAAAACTGTTTTTT.

There are a few counts of this clonotype. The CDR3 DNA follows: TGCGCCAGCAGCCAAGGGGAGTCCTACAATGAGCAGTTCTTC. Protein: CASSQGESYNEQFF. V usage is TRBV4-1 and J usage is TRBJ2-1; D is perhaps TRBD2 (5 bases). This CDR3 has 14 residues. Germline-derived CDR1 and CDR2 are MGHRA and YSYEKL. V was clipped by 1 base and J by 1 base, with 5 bases between them.

The V gene is TRBV6-2 or TRBV6-3, the J gene TRBJ2-1, with 9 bases identical to TRBD2. CDR3 length equals 16 residues. CDR1 is MNHEY, CDR2 SVGEGT, per germline. With 1 base clipped from V and 2 bases from J, the junction kept 3 bases outside the gene matches. DNA of the CDR3: TGTGCCAGCAGTTACTACGCGGGAGGGGCCTACAATGAGCAGTTCTTC. This encodes CASSYYAGGAYNEQFF.

V usage is TRBV9 and J usage is TRBJ2-3, with D possibly TRBD2 on 5 matching bases. V was pared by 9 bases and J by 3 bases, with 17 bases between. The germline V gene has CDR1 SGDLS and CDR2 YYNGEE. The length of the CDR3 is 14 residues. CDR3: CATSAGSGTDTQYF. The CDR3 DNA reads TGTGCCACCTCGGCGGGCTCGGGTACAGATACGCAGTATTTT.

CDR3 bases: TGTGCCAGCTCACCAGTAAATTCCCGGGGCAACTATGGCTACACCTTC. Protein product: CASSPVNSRGNYGYTF. This chain uses TRBV18 with TRBJ1-2, with D possibly being TRBD1 (5 bases). CDR1 and CDR2 (germline): KGHSH, LQKENI. The V end lost 2 bases, the J end lost 2 bases, and 15 bases lay between the germline ends. The CDR3 has 16 residues.

CDR3 sequence: CASSSRQGHTEAFF. CDR3 bases: TGTGCCAGCAGCTCGCGACAGGGTCACACTGAAGCTTTCTTT. This sequence joins TRBV7-6 and TRBJ1-1; TRBD1 matches 7 bases. The CDR3 has 14 amino acids. CDR1 SGHVS and CDR2 FNYEAQ come from the germline V gene. J was trimmed by 3 bases and V by 4 bases; bases with no gene match: 5.

The J gene is TRBJ2-3, the V gene TRBV11-2; D not certain. The germline gives CDR1 SGHAT, CDR2 FQNNGV. V was clipped by 2 bases and J by 10 bases, with 10 bases between them. This CDR3 is 12 amino acids long. The CDR3 DNA reads TGTGCCAGCAGCTTAAGCCCAGGAGCGCAGTATTTT. Translation: CASSLSPGAQYF. The full variable domain, rest sourced from reference TRBV11-2 and TRBJ2-3, is EAGVAQSPRYKIIEKRQSVAFWCNPISGHATLYWYQQILGQGPKLLIQFQNNGVVDDSQLPKDRFSAERLKGVDSTLKIQPAKLEDSAVYLCASSLSPGAQYFGPGTRLTVL.

This clonotype came up once. The chain has TRBV7-9 and TRBJ2-2, with TRBD2 identical over 11 bases. CDR1 is SEHNR and CDR2 is FQNEAQ in the germline V gene (reference sequence). Losses at the gene ends were 5 bases for V and 6 bases for J; bases not matched to a gene: 8. CDR3 length: 16 amino acids. CDR3 amino acids: CASSTASGRISGELFF. CDR3 bases: TGTGCCAGCAGCACCGCTAGCGGGAGGATCTCCGGGGAGCTGTTTTTT.

The chain has TRBV28 and TRBJ1-1; D call uncertain. CDR1 is MDHEN and CDR2 is SYDVKM in the germline V gene. Trimming stripped 5 bases from V and 11 bases from J, with 21 bases between. The CDR3 spans 14 residues. As DNA, the CDR3 is TGTGCCAGCAGTGTAGAATCAGCGAGACCCGAGGCTTTCTTT. Translating it yields CASSVESARPEAFF.

The chain carries TRBV7-9 and TRBJ2-1; D remains unclear. V was clipped by 4 bases and J by 7 bases, with 11 bases between them. The CDR3 covers 13 residues. Germline CDR1 reads SEHNR; CDR2 reads FQNEAQ (reference sequence). The CDR3 spells CASSSVTVNEQFF. The DNA for the CDR3 is TGTGCCAGCAGCTCAGTAACAGTTAATGAGCAGTTCTTC.

DNA for the CDR3: TGTGCCAGCAGTTACGACGCTCGGGACAGGGGCAGCACAGATACGCAGTATTTT. This gives the protein CASSYDARDRGSTDTQYF. The chain uses TRBV6-2 or TRBV6-3 and TRBJ2-3, with 10 positions matching TRBD1. This CDR3 is built from 18 residues. Trimming removed 2 bases from V and 0 bases from J; junction bases left unmatched: 8. CDR1 and CDR2 (germline): MNHEY, SVGEGT.

A few counts support this clonotype. The chain uses TRBV10-3 and TRBJ1-5; 10 bases agree with TRBD1. V was clipped by 5 bases and J by 4 bases; unmatched bases: 8. The V gene's germline CDR1 is ENHRY and CDR2 SYGVKD. This CDR3 spans 16 amino acids. This CDR3 is CAISTTGTGVNQPQHF. DNA of the CDR3: TGTGCCATCAGTACAACCGGGACAGGGGTGAATCAGCCCCAGCATTTT.

This chain joins TRBV29-1 and TRBJ1-4, with TRBD1 matching 9 bases. This CDR3 is 14 amino acids long. Germline assignment: CDR1 SQVTM and CDR2 ANQGSEA. The junction had 6 bases not matched to a gene; V was cut back by 6 bases and J by 4 bases. CDR3 bases: TGCAGCGTGGCCCACAGGGGGCGTAATGAAAAACTGTTTTTT. It is translated as CSVAHRGRNEKLFF.

A few counts support this clonotype. The chain uses TRBV20-1 and TRBJ1-2; D gene unclear. The germline V and J ends were trimmed by 3 bases and 6 bases, with 5 bases remaining between them. The germline gives CDR1 DFQATT, CDR2 SNEGSKA (reference sequence). This CDR3 has 10 amino acids. The CDR3 region is CSASMHGYTF. As DNA, the CDR3 is TGCAGTGCTAGTATGCATGGCTACACCTTC.

The chain carries TRBV6-5 and TRBJ1-2; TRBD1 agrees at 8 bases. Losses at the gene ends were 4 bases for V and 6 bases for J; bases not matched to a gene: 7. The CDR3 loop spans 14 amino acids. Germline-derived CDR1 and CDR2 are MNHEY and SVGAGI. The CDR3 is CASSSSQGGDGYTF. The DNA for the CDR3 is TGTGCCAGCAGTTCTTCACAGGGGGGAGATGGCTACACCTTC.

The chain employs TRBV9 and TRBJ2-5, with 8 bases aligning to TRBD1. The germline gives CDR1 SGDLS, CDR2 YYNGEE. The CDR3 sequence is 15 residues long. Losses at the gene ends were 4 bases for V and 5 bases for J; bases not matched to a gene: 10. The CDR3 here is CASSSQTGVEETQYF. The CDR3 DNA follows: TGTGCCAGCAGCTCCCAGACAGGGGTGGAGGAGACCCAGTACTTC. Full variable domain (remainder filled in from reference TRBV9 and TRBJ2-5): DSGVTQTPKHLITATGQRVTLRCSPRSGDLSVYWYQQSLDQGLQFLIQYYNGEERAKGNILERFSAQQFPDLHSELNLSSLELGDSALYFCASSSQTGVEETQYFGPGTRLLVL.

This clonotype was found a few times. The V and J genes are TRBV7-2 and TRBJ2-7, with D possibly matching TRBD2 (6 bases). The CDR3 has 14 residues. V lost 2 bases and J lost 6, with 14 bases in between. Germline-derived CDR1 and CDR2 are SGHTA and FQGNSA. In DNA, the CDR3 is TGTGCCAGCAGCTTACATTGGGACTCTATCGAGCAGTACGTC. Translating gives CASSLHWDSIEQYV.